The 19 T cell receptor beta chains below all came from one sample that was sequenced in a study of identical twins. Each CDR3 protein is one row after TCRdb ran MiXCR on the 5' RACE reads. The data contain fewer than 650,000 distinct CDR3 sequences, just under 10% of them singletons. This same sample was also part of a study on yellow fever vaccine responses in identical twins.

Source material: PBMCs. The origin of the receptors is a woman younger than 30 in good health.

This clonotype was detected a few times. The chain is built from TRBV25-1 and TRBJ2-1; D remains ambiguous. This CDR3 contains 13 residues. The germline V gene has CDR1 MGHDK and CDR2 SYGVNS. Trimming left V 2 bases short and J 7 bases short, with 9 bases between. As DNA, the CDR3 is TGTGCCAGCAGTGAAGGTGGGGTTAATGAGCAGTTCTTC. Encoded protein: CASSEGGVNEQFF.

This clonotype was detected a few times. This sequence joins TRBV20-1 and TRBJ2-3, with 9 bases lining up with TRBD2. The V segment lost 6 bases and the J segment 3 bases; nucleotides outside the gene matches: 10. Germline V gene sequence: CDR1 DFQATT, CDR2 SNEGSKA (reference sequence). The CDR3 sequence is 15 residues long. For the CDR3, the DNA is TGCAGTGCCAACCTCCCGGGACTAGCAACAGATACGCAGTATTTT. It is translated as CSANLPGLATDTQYF.

This clonotype was picked up a small number of times. This sequence joins TRBV12-3 or TRBV12-4 and TRBJ2-7; 7 nucleotides agree with TRBD2. The ends lost 7 bases at V and 6 bases at J; junction bases unmatched: 9. The length of the CDR3 is 13 residues. The CDR3 DNA sequence: TGTGCCAGCACCCGAACGGGGGGAGGCGAGCAGTACTTC. This gives the protein CASTRTGGGEQYF.

This sequence joins TRBV29-1 and TRBJ2-3; 7 bases match TRBD2. Germline CDR1 is SQVTM and CDR2 is ANQGSEA. CDR3 length equals 15 residues. J was trimmed by 2 bases and V by 4 bases; bases with no gene match: 9. In DNA, the CDR3 is TGCAGCGTTGCGGGAAGCGGGGCTCCCACAGATACGCAGTATTTT. Protein: CSVAGSGAPTDTQYF.

The V and J genes are TRBV7-9 and TRBJ2-3, with a weak D call TRBD1 (5 bases). CDR1 and CDR2 from the germline V gene are SEHNR and FQNEAQ (reference sequence). The V end lost 4 bases, the J end lost 2 bases, and 13 bases lay between the germline ends. The CDR3 totals 15 residues. The CDR3 nucleotides read TGTGCCAGCAGCTCGCACAGGAAGACCACAGATACGCAGTATTTT. Amino acids: CASSSHRKTTDTQYF.

This clonotype was detected only a few times. The chain links TRBV20-1 to TRBJ2-7; D gene unclear. CDR1 and CDR2 from the germline V gene are DFQATT and SNEGSKA (reference sequence). This CDR3 has 15 amino acids. V lost 0 bases, J lost 2 bases, and 14 bases lay in between. The CDR3 nucleotides are TGCAGTGCTAGAGATTCATCGCCCCGGACCTACGAGCAGTACTTC. Protein product: CSARDSSPRTYEQYF.

This clonotype has just a few counts. V and J are TRBV7-2 and TRBJ2-4; 8 bases are a match to TRBD2. The CDR3 is made up of 14 amino acids. V trimming: 5 bases; J trimming: 7 bases; junction bases outside the gene matches: 7. From germline, CDR1 is SGHTA and CDR2 FQGNSA. The CDR3: CASSRAGVGNIQYF. CDR3 nucleotide sequence: TGTGCCAGCAGCCGAGCGGGGGTTGGGAACATTCAGTACTTC. The full variable domain, its missing parts supplied by reference TRBV7-2 and TRBJ2-4, is GAGVSQSPSNKVTEKGKDVELRCDPISGHTALYWYRQSLGQGLEFLIYFQGNSAPDKSGLPSDRFSAERTGGSVSTLTIQRTQQEDSAVYLCASSRAGVGNIQYFGAGTRLSVL.

This clonotype occurred many times. CDR3 protein: CASSLVGTGGIGTEAFF. In nucleotides, the CDR3 is TGTGCCAGCAGTTTAGTGGGGACAGGGGGTATAGGCACTGAAGCTTTCTTT. The chain has TRBV12-3 or TRBV12-4 and TRBJ1-1, with 11 bases that match TRBD1. V shed 1 base and J 4 bases; nucleotides not matched to a gene: 8. The CDR3 sequence is 17 residues long.

V is TRBV6-2 or TRBV6-3 and J is TRBJ2-5; 7 bases line up with TRBD1. V was pared by 6 bases and J by 2 bases, with 9 bases of the junction left unmatched. The germline CDR1 and CDR2 sequences are MNHEY and SVGEGT. This CDR3 spans 15 amino acids. The CDR3 is CASRPSGTAQETQYF. In DNA form, the CDR3 reads TGTGCCAGCAGACCTTCCGGGACAGCTCAAGAGACCCAGTACTTC.

This clonotype was detected only a few times. This chain joins TRBV29-1 and TRBJ1-1, with D unresolved. Trimming took off 2 bases at V and 4 bases at J, with 8 bases between the two ends. The germline V gene has CDR1 SQVTM and CDR2 ANQGSEA. CDR3 length: 12 amino acids. CDR3 coding DNA: TGCAGCGTTGAATTTTTAACCACTGAAGCTTTCTTT. It yields the protein CSVEFLTTEAFF.

V is TRBV7-9 and J is TRBJ1-1; no clear D. Trimming shortened V by 5 bases and J by 5 bases, and 15 bases separated the two germline ends. Germline lookup yields CDR1 SEHNR and CDR2 FQNEAQ (reference sequence). CDR3 length equals 14 residues. Here the CDR3 reads CASSPNREGTEAFF. CDR3 nucleotide sequence: TGTGCCAGCAGCCCGAATCGTGAGGGAACTGAAGCTTTCTTT.

J is TRBJ2-5 and V is TRBV29-1; 7 nucleotides match TRBD2. The CDR3 loop spans 14 amino acids. Germline loops: CDR1 SQVTM, CDR2 ANQGSEA. Trimming took 5 bases from V and 4 from J; bases not matched to a gene: 10. CDR3 sequence (DNA): TGCAGCGTTTTATCCCCAAGCGGGGCAGAGACCCAGTACTTC. This gives the protein CSVLSPSGAETQYF.

The table lists this clonotype with many counts. The chain joins TRBV5-4 to TRBJ2-7; 7 bases match TRBD1. J gave up 2 bases and V 3 bases, and 5 bases lay outside the gene matches. The CDR3 has 14 residues. Germline CDR1 reads SGHNT; CDR2 reads YYREEE (reference sequence). The CDR3 spells CASSSRDSAYEQYF. The CDR3 DNA reads TGTGCCAGCAGCTCCCGGGACAGTGCCTACGAGCAGTACTTC.

This chain joins TRBV12-3 or TRBV12-4 and TRBJ2-3; D might be TRBD1 or TRBD2, each matching 5 bases. This CDR3 contains 16 residues. Trimming removed 1 base from V and 1 base from J, with 12 bases in between. CDR3 coding DNA: TGTGCCAGCAGTTTAGGTCGAGGGGTCGGCACAGATACGCAGTATTTT. Translating it yields CASSLGRGVGTDTQYF.

This clonotype was detected ten times or more. The V and J genes are TRBV20-1 and TRBJ2-3, with TRBD1 matching 7 bases. Trimming took 7 bases from V and 0 from J; bases not matched to a gene: 4. This CDR3 spans 13 amino acids. CDR1 and CDR2 from the germline V gene are DFQATT and SNEGSKA (reference sequence). The CDR3 DNA follows: TGCAGTGTCGAGGACAGGAGCACAGATACGCAGTATTTT. Translating it yields CSVEDRSTDTQYF.

This clonotype was found a few times. This chain links TRBV5-2 with TRBJ1-6; TRBD1 was called by the table and not checked on the DNA. TRBV5-2 counts as a pseudogene. This CDR3 comprises 16 residues. The CDR3 protein is CASSYDQPGKVSPLHF. CDR3 nucleotides: TGTGCCAGCAGCTATGATCAGCCAGGGAAGGTATCACCCCTCCACTTT.

This clonotype appeared a few times. The V call is TRBV2, the J call TRBJ1-5; tentative D call: TRBD1 (5 bases). The germline V gene encodes CDR1 SNHLY and CDR2 FYNNEI. The V gene lost 6 bases and the J gene lost 2 bases, with 11 bases spanning the gap. The CDR3 covers 14 residues. The CDR3 DNA follows: TGTGCCAGCAGAGAGGGGTTCGGCAATCAGCCCCAGCATTTT. Translating it yields CASREGFGNQPQHF.

CDR3 sequence reads: CASRPTGGYGYTF. In DNA form, the CDR3 reads TGTGCCAGCAGACCGACAGGGGGCTATGGCTACACCTTC. The rearrangement joins TRBV27 to TRBJ1-2; TRBD1 agrees at 9 bases. The germline gives CDR1 MNHEY, CDR2 SMNVEV (reference sequence). V trimming: 6 bases; J trimming: 4 bases; junction bases outside the gene matches: 3. This CDR3 comprises 13 residues.

This chain connects TRBV25-1 to TRBJ2-6, with TRBD1 as a possible D gene (6 bases). CDR1 MGHDK and CDR2 SYGVNS come from the germline V gene. Trimming stripped 4 bases from V and 4 bases from J, with 14 bases between. The CDR3 is 16 amino acids. The CDR3 DNA is TGTGCCAGCAGTGGCGACAGGCCCAGGGGGGCCAACGTCCTGACTTTC. Its translation is CASSGDRPRGANVLTF.